A single sample gave rise to the 20 T cell receptor beta chains below, sequenced in a study of CD8+CD57+ T cells in acquired aplastic anemia (dated by TCRdb to 2017 to 2018). Reads for this sample came from an Illumina HiSeq 2000. Profiling of TCR beta VDJ combinations and CDR3 sequences used genomic DNA as the template. TCRdb applied fastp at Q25 and MiXCR to the public reads, then kept only in-frame beta chains. When rows share a CDR3 protein, they turn into one entry using the most common DNA and genes. For this sample there are some 200,000 distinct CDR3 sequences; 48% appear just once. Of the sample, about 9.7% falls within the top ten clones. The patients picked for sequencing were ones in whom flow cytometry had shown an expansion of CD8+CD57+ cells. The sequenced sample consisted of sorted CD4+, CD8+, or CD8+CD57+ T cells (not recorded which) from PBMCs. These TCRs come from a human donor with aplastic anemia.

This clonotype has a count of ten or more. The chain is built from TRBV9 and TRBJ2-3, with D unresolved. CDR1 and CDR2 (germline): SGDLS, YYNGEE. The CDR3 contains 13 residues. V was clipped by 0 bases and J by 1 base, with 3 bases between them. This CDR3 reads CASSVGGTDTQYF. CDR3 bases: TGTGCCAGCAGCGTAGGTGGCACAGATACGCAGTATTTT.

This clonotype was recorded at least ten times. The chain employs TRBV7-8 and TRBJ2-2, with TRBD2 matching over 9 bases. Unmatched junction bases numbered 5, after V lost 1 base and J lost 5 bases. The V gene's germline CDR1 is SGHVS and CDR2 FQNEAQ. The CDR3 sequence is 16 residues long. The CDR3 here is CASSLGGLAMTGELFF. CDR3 DNA sequence: TGTGCCAGCAGCTTAGGAGGACTAGCGATGACCGGGGAGCTGTTTTTT.

In its sample, this clonotype was seen a few times. The rearrangement joins TRBV10-3 to TRBJ2-2; 7 nucleotides agree with TRBD1. This CDR3 has 16 residues. Germline lookup yields CDR1 ENHRY and CDR2 SYGVKD. Losses at the gene ends were 7 bases for V and 2 bases for J; bases not matched to a gene: 10. For the CDR3, the DNA is TGTGCCATCAAAGGCGGAGGACAGGTCAACACCGGGGAGCTGTTTTTT. Translation gives CAIKGGGQVNTGELFF.

This chain's CDR3 is CASSLAYTDTQYF. DNA for the CDR3: TGTGCCAGCAGCTTGGCTTACACAGATACGCAGTATTTT. V gene TRBV7-6 combines with J gene TRBJ2-3, with unresolved D. Per the germline V gene, CDR1 is SGHVS and CDR2 is FNYEAQ. The CDR3 has 13 residues. Trimming shortened V by 3 bases and J by 2 bases, and 6 bases separated the two germline ends.

This chain links TRBV24-1 with TRBJ2-1, with 11 bases that match TRBD2. This CDR3 has 15 amino acids. The germline gives CDR1 KGHDR, CDR2 SFDVKD. The junction had 6 bases not matched to a gene; V was cut back by 4 bases and J by 8 bases. The CDR3, as DNA: TGTGCCACCAGTGAGACTAGCGGGATTATCGATGAGCAGTTCTTC. It translates to CATSETSGIIDEQFF.

The chain joins TRBV2 to TRBJ2-7; D remains unclear. CDR3 length: 11 residues. V lost 8 bases to trimming and J lost 6 bases, with 11 bases between them. In germline, CDR1 is SNHLY, CDR2 FYNNEI. The CDR3 here is CASPLFSEQYF. The CDR3 DNA reads as TGTGCCAGCCCACTTTTTTCCGAGCAGTACTTC. The whole variable domain, remainder taken from reference TRBV2 and TRBJ2-7, is EPEVTQTPSHQVTQMGQEVILRCVPISNHLYFYWYRQILGQKVEFLVSFYNNEISEKSEIFDDQFSVERPDGSNFTLKIRSTKLEDSAMYFCASPLFSEQYFGPGTRLTVT.

This clonotype was detected many times. One junction end disagrees with the germline gene, perhaps due to a read error. The V and J genes are TRBV5-1 and TRBJ2-3; maybe TRBD1 (5 bases). Germline V gene data show CDR1 as SGHRS and CDR2 as YFSETQ. The CDR3 loop spans 12 amino acids. The CDR3 reads CASSLRGDTQYF. CDR3 DNA sequence: TGTGCCAGCAGCTTAAGGGGAGATACGCAGTATTTT. The whole variable domain, remainder taken from reference TRBV5-1 and TRBJ2-3, is KAGVTQTPRYLIKTRGQQVTLSCSPISGHRSVSWYQQTPGQGLQFLFEYFSETQRNKGNFPGRFSGRQFSNSRSEMNVSTLELGDSALYLCASSLRGDTQYFGPGTRLTVL.

This clonotype was seen ten or more times. The chain combines TRBV7-2 with TRBJ1-2; the match to TRBD1 covers 7 bases. Looked up from germline, CDR1 is SGHTA and CDR2 is FQGNSA. V was pared by 0 bases and J by 5 bases, with 6 bases of the junction left unmatched. This CDR3 spans 15 amino acids. CDR3 amino acids: CASSLAIGRGYGYTF. The CDR3 DNA reads TGTGCCAGCAGCTTAGCTATTGGCAGGGGGTATGGCTACACCTTC.

This clonotype was counted ten times or more. The gene calls are TRBV7-2 and TRBJ1-2; D gene ambiguous. Trimming took 5 bases from V and 2 from J, leaving 9 bases between them. The CDR3 runs to 13 residues. Germline CDR1 is SGHTA and CDR2 is FQGNSA. CDR3 region: CASSARRNYGYTF. The CDR3 region has the DNA TGTGCCAGCAGCGCCAGGAGGAACTATGGCTACACCTTC.

The rearrangement links TRBV20-1 to TRBJ1-5; 8 bases are shared with TRBD1. The length of the CDR3 is 13 residues. Germline V gene data show CDR1 as DFQATT and CDR2 as SNEGSKA (reference sequence). V lost 6 bases to trimming and J lost 4 bases; unmatched junction nucleotides: 5. The CDR3 DNA reads as TGCAGTGCGTTGACAGGGGCAAATCAGCCCCAGCATTTT. It codes for CSALTGANQPQHF.

J is TRBJ2-2 and V is TRBV7-9, with a tentative D call TRBD2 (6 bases). This CDR3 contains 14 residues. Per germline, CDR1 SEHNR and CDR2 FQNEAQ (reference sequence). Trimming stripped 8 bases from V and 0 bases from J, with 10 bases between. CDR3 residues: CASRGFANTGELFF. The CDR3 region has the DNA TGTGCCAGCCGGGGGTTCGCGAACACCGGGGAGCTGTTTTTT.

This clonotype was seen only once. For the CDR3, the DNA is TGTGCCACCAGCAGATCCTGGACAGGTGGGGCCAACGTCCTGACTTTC. Its translation: CATSRSWTGGANVLTF. The chain joins TRBV15 to TRBJ2-6, with TRBD1 matching over 7 bases. CDR1 is LNHNV, CDR2 YYDKDF, per germline (reference sequence). With 2 bases clipped from V and 3 bases from J, the junction kept 4 bases outside the gene matches. The CDR3 is made up of 16 amino acids.

V usage is TRBV7-2 and J usage is TRBJ2-5; 10 nucleotides agree with TRBD1. Germline CDR1 is SGHTA and CDR2 is FQGNSA. Trimming cost V 6 bases and J 5 bases; bases outside gene matches: 12. This CDR3 contains 16 residues. The CDR3 here is CASRSFVDRGLETQYF. The CDR3 nucleotides read TGTGCCAGCAGAAGCTTCGTTGACAGGGGGCTGGAGACCCAGTACTTC.

V is TRBV2 and J is TRBJ2-7; TRBD1 aligns across 10 bases. The trim removed 6 bases at V and 2 bases at J, leaving 7 bases unmatched. CDR1 SNHLY and CDR2 FYNNEI come from the germline V gene. This CDR3 is built from 15 residues. CDR3 bases: TGTGCCAGCAGAGATACCGGGACAGGGGCCTACGAGCAGTACTTC. This codes for CASRDTGTGAYEQYF.

Concerning this clonotype itself: A read error is possible here, since a much larger clone lies one base away. The rearrangement uses TRBV5-1 and TRBJ2-3; TRBD2 is a possible D gene (6 bases). There are 16 residues in the CDR3. The V end was cut by 3 bases, the J end by 2 bases, with 16 bases between. The V gene's germline CDR1 is SGHRS and CDR2 YFSETQ. In nucleotides, the CDR3 is TGCGCCAGCAGCTGGGGGACTGGCGGGAACACAGATACGCAGTATTTT. Its translation is CASSWGTGGNTDTQYF.

Here the CDR3 DNA reads TGCAGTGCTAGCGCAGCGGGAGCACGCGAGCAGTACTTC. Translated: CSASAAGAREQYF. The chain recombines TRBV20-1 with TRBJ2-7; TRBD2 matches 8 bases. Germline CDR1 reads DFQATT; CDR2 reads SNEGSKA (reference sequence). V trimming: 3 bases; J trimming: 6 bases; junction bases outside the gene matches: 7. The CDR3 loop spans 13 amino acids.

The chain combines TRBV2 with TRBJ1-4; 9 bases match TRBD1. Germline CDR1 is SNHLY and CDR2 is FYNNEI. With 7 bases clipped from V and 8 bases from J, the junction kept 8 bases outside the gene matches. There are 14 residues in the CDR3. In nucleotides, the CDR3 is TGTGCCAGCATCGTGAACAGGGGGCACGAAAAACTGTTTTTT. It is translated as CASIVNRGHEKLFF.

This clonotype was observed at least ten times. CDR3 in DNA: TGCGCCAGCAGCCACCTTCAACAGGGGGCTGAAGCTTTCTTT. Amino acid sequence: CASSHLQQGAEAFF. This chain uses TRBV4-3 with TRBJ1-1; TRBD1 agrees at 8 bases. Germline V gene data show CDR1 as LGHNA and CDR2 as YSLEER. The trim removed 3 bases at V and 6 bases at J, leaving 6 bases unmatched. CDR3 size: 14 residues.

The V and J genes are TRBV15 and TRBJ1-1; D remains unclear. The V end lost 0 bases, the J end lost 6 bases, and 11 bases lay between the germline ends. Per the germline V gene, CDR1 is LNHNV and CDR2 is YYDKDF (reference sequence). This CDR3 contains 14 residues. In DNA form, the CDR3 reads TGTGCCACCAGCAGAGATCTGGCAGACCCTGAAGCTTTCTTT. Protein product: CATSRDLADPEAFF.

Notes on this clonotype: A much bigger clone sits one base away, suggesting this may be a read error. The rearrangement joins TRBV5-4 to TRBJ1-2; a weak D match, TRBD1 (5 bases). V was cut by 0 bases and J by 0 bases, with 15 bases left in between. Germline CDR1 reads SGHNT; CDR2 reads YYREEE (reference sequence). CDR3 size: 17 residues. This CDR3 is CASSLVGRGHTNYGYTF. The CDR3 DNA reads TGTGCCAGCAGCTTGGTGGGGCGGGGCCATACTAACTATGGCTACACCTTC. The full variable domain, completed using reference TRBV5-4 and TRBJ1-2, is ETGVTQSPTHLIKTRGQQVTLRCSSQSGHNTVSWYQQALGQGPQFIFQYYREEENGRGNFPPRFSGLQFPNYSSELNVNALELDDSALYLCASSLVGRGHTNYGYTFGSGTRLTVV.